Shown below are 11 T cell receptor beta chains from a single sample sequenced in a study of tumor-infiltrating lymphocytes in primary liver carcinoma. From approximately 20-30 mg of unsorted bulk tissue, DNA and RNA were co-extracted together. Total RNA (roughly 0.45 ug) served as template for TCR beta cDNA synthesis primed by a constant-region primer. Three-round nested multiplex PCR performed with slightly modified ARM-PCR produced the TCR beta libraries. The first two PCR rounds used TRBV1-TRBV30 primers with a Cbeta primer, nine to ten cycles each. One entry per CDR3 protein results from TCRdb running MiXCR on the multiplex PCR reads. The sample carries 40,000 or so distinct CDR3 sequences, approximately 82% recorded once. The sample comprised tumor-adjacent normal liver tissue. The receptors stem from a man aged 35-49 years with primary liver carcinoma and hepatitis B virus infection.

The rearrangement joins TRBV18 to TRBJ2-3; D might be TRBD2 (5 bases). Between the trimmed V and J ends, which lost 3 bases and 12 bases, there was a span of 16 bases. The CDR3 contains 13 residues. Germline CDR1 KGHSH, CDR2 LQKENI. CDR3 sequence reads: CASSPIALDIQYF. CDR3 nucleotide sequence: TGTGCCAGCTCACCCATAGCGTTGGATATACAGTATTTT.

Points on this clonotype: At one end the junction does not follow the germline gene, possibly because of a read error. The chain joins TRBV5-5 to TRBJ1-2; possibly TRBD1 for D (5 bases). CDR1 is SGHKS, CDR2 YYEKEE, per germline (reference sequence). This CDR3 has 16 amino acids. CDR3 amino acids: CASSPWGTSINYGYTF. Written as DNA, the CDR3 is TGTGCAAGCAGCCCCTGGGGCACCTCGATTAACTATGGCTACACCTTC. The full variable domain, rest sourced from reference TRBV5-5 and TRBJ1-2, is DAGVTQSPTHLIKTRGQQVTLRCSPISGHKSVSWYQQVLGQGPQFIFQYYEKEERGRGNFPDRFSARQFPNYSSELNVNALLLGDSALYLCASSPWGTSINYGYTFGSGTRLTVV.

The rearrangement uses TRBV29-1 and TRBJ2-1; no definite D call. CDR3 length equals 15 residues. The germline V gene encodes CDR1 SQVTM and CDR2 ANQGSEA. V lost 4 bases and J 7 bases, leaving 20 bases between the germline ends. CDR3 residues: CSVVPVVGFGNEQFF. CDR3 coding DNA: TGCAGCGTTGTCCCAGTCGTGGGATTTGGGAATGAGCAGTTCTTC.

The chain has TRBV7-8 and TRBJ1-5; a weak D match, TRBD1 (6 bases). The CDR3 loop spans 17 amino acids. Germline lookup yields CDR1 SGHVS and CDR2 FQNEAQ. V dropped 9 bases and J dropped 7 bases, with 28 bases sitting between them. In DNA, the CDR3 is TGTGCCAGTAGCCCGATGTCGATGGGGGCCAACAGGCAGCCCCAGCATTTT. Residues: CASSPMSMGANRQPQHF.

CDR3 in DNA: TGTGCCATCAGTTGGGGACAGACGAACACCGGGGAGCTGTTTTTT. Encoded protein: CAISWGQTNTGELFF. The chain recombines TRBV5-6 with TRBJ2-2; TRBD1 agrees at 7 bases. The ends lost 9 bases at V and 0 bases at J; junction bases unmatched: 8. The germline V gene has CDR1 SGHDT and CDR2 YYEEEE. This CDR3 contains 15 residues.

Worth noting for this clonotype: Since a much larger clone is just one base distant, this may be a read error. The gene calls are TRBV6-5 and TRBJ2-7, with 8 bases aligning to TRBD2. The CDR3 runs 14 residues. Germline-derived CDR1 and CDR2 are MNHEY and SVGAGI. Trimming cost V 2 bases and J 5 bases; bases outside gene matches: 5. The DNA of the CDR3 is TGTGCCAGCAGTTACGGGCGGGGGGCGAACGAGCAGTACTTC. It yields the protein CASSYGRGANEQYF.

As regards this clonotype: The missing conserved phenylalanine or tryptophan at the end of this CDR3 makes a read error likely. V and J are TRBV6-6 and TRBJ2-7, with 7 positions matching TRBD1. Germline V gene sequence: CDR1 MNHNY, CDR2 SVGAGI (reference sequence). The CDR3 totals 13 residues. V lost 7 bases, J lost 3 bases, and 6 bases stayed unmatched. In DNA form, the CDR3 reads TGTGCCAGCACCGCAGGGACAGACTACGAGCAGTACATC. Its protein product is CASTAGTDYEQYI.

The CDR3 sequence is CASSRREGDKIQYF. The CDR3, as DNA: TGTGCCAGCAGTCGCCGGGAGGGCGATAAAATTCAGTACTTC. V and J are TRBV6-2 or TRBV6-3 and TRBJ2-4; 8 positions match TRBD2. The V and J ends lost 5 bases and 10 bases, in that order; junction bases with no gene match: 10. CDR3 length equals 14 residues. Germline V gene sequence: CDR1 MNHEY, CDR2 SVGEGT.

In this sample, this clonotype turned up once. A read error may produce the germline difference seen at one junction end. The rearrangement links TRBV7-9 to TRBJ2-7; 8 nucleotides match TRBD1. Germline lookup yields CDR1 SEHNR and CDR2 FQNEAQ (reference sequence). This CDR3 is 14 amino acids long. The CDR3 here is CANSPRTGPYEQYF. In DNA form, the CDR3 reads TGTGCCAACAGCCCCCGGACAGGGCCCTACGAGCAGTACTTC.

CDR3 coding DNA: TGTGCCAGCTCACCAACGGGGCCCCGGACAGATACGCAGTATTTT. Its translation is CASSPTGPRTDTQYF. V is TRBV18 and J is TRBJ2-3, with D perhaps assigned TRBD1 or TRBD2 (5 bases each). CDR3 length: 15 residues. V was trimmed by 2 bases and J by 3 bases, leaving 12 bases between them. Germline CDR1 is KGHSH and CDR2 is LQKENI.

Turning to this clonotype: An end of the junction does not agree with germline; a read error may underlie this. V and J are TRBV6-1 and TRBJ2-5; D is perhaps TRBD1 (6 bases). The CDR3 has 13 amino acids. Per the germline V gene, CDR1 is MNHNS and CDR2 is SASEGT. The CDR3 nucleotides are TGTGCCAGCAGTTCACAGGGCGGAGAGACCCGGTACTTC. Residues: CASSSQGGETRYF.